The present T cell receptor beta chain was sequenced within a study of vaccination effects on CD4 cells after COVID-19. Looking at the study overall: Samples were given by two convalescent patients 16 days and one week before vaccination.

The length of the CDR3 is 15 residues. In germline, CDR1 is LGHNT, CDR2 FRNRAP. Trimming removed 5 bases at V and 3 bases at J, with 13 bases between. As for this clone: Its antigen remains unknown.

Subsequent to a culture period of about nine days, CD4+ T cells were isolated. Assay: immunoSEQ multiplex PCR; the TCRdb copy retains only in-frame clones and omits some. The sample yields about 46,000 clones, 74% seen once. This chain links TRBV12-5 with TRBJ2-2; D tentatively reads TRBD1 or TRBD2 (6 bases each). The receptor was derived from a human donor who had a prior SARS-CoV-2 infection. Sample: CD4+ T cells from PBMCs cultured without peptide, taken before COVID-19 vaccination. The CDR3 is CASGPGGGYTGELFF. In nucleotides, the CDR3 is TGTGCTAGTGGTCCCGGAGGGGGGTACACCGGGGAGCTGTTTTTT.